The source of this T cell receptor beta chain is a study of ipilimumab plus nivolumab after autologous stem cell transplantation. Study-level information: Both relapsed and primary refractory DLBCL were included.

Ipilimumab, 1 mg/kg, started 14 to 28 days after autologous transplant. The CDR3 has 14 residues. Per germline, CDR1 SGHRS and CDR2 YFSETQ. The V and J ends lost 7 bases and 4 bases respectively, with 14 bases between them. Data came from immunoSEQ multiplex PCR; TCRdb stores just in-frame clones and leaves some out. The sample gives fewer than 25,000 clones, approximately 85% of which show up once; more than 6.5% is in the top ten. The source of this sequence is a male donor with diffuse large B-cell lymphoma. The J gene is TRBJ2-2, the V gene TRBV5-1, with D possibly matching TRBD2 (6 bases). This sample comprised PBMCs, obtained in a trial of ipilimumab plus nivolumab as post-transplant consolidation. The DNA for the CDR3 is TGCGCCAGCCAGATAGGAGGGGTCACCGGGGAGCTGTTTTTT. It encodes CASQIGGVTGELFF.